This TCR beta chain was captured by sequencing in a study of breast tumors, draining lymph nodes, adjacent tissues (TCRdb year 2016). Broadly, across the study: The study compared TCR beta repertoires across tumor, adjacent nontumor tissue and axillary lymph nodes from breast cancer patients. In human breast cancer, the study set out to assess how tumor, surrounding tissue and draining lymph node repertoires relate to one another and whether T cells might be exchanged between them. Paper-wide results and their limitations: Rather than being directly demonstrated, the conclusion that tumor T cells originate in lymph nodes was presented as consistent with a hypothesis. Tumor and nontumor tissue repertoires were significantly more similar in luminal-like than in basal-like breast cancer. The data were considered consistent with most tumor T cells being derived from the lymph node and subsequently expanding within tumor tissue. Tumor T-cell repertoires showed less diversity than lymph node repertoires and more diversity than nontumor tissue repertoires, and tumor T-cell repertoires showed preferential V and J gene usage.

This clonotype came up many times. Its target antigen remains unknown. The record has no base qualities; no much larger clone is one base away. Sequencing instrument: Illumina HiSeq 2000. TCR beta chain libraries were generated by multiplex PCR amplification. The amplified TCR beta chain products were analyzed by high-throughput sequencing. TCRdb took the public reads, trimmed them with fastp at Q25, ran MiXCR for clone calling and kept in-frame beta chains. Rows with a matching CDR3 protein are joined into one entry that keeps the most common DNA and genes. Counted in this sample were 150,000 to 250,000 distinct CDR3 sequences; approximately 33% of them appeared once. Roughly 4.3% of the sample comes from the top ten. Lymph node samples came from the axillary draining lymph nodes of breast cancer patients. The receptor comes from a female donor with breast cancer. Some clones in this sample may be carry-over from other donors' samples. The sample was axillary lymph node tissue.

For the CDR3, the sequence is CASSPSGDSEFYGYTF. In nucleotides, the sequence is TGTGCCAGCAGTCCCTCGGGGGACAGTGAATTCTATGGCTACACCTTC. The receptor chain draws on TRBV3-1 and TRBJ1-2; TRBD1 matches 7 bases in the middle. Germline trimming amounts to 6 bases on V and 4 bases on J, with 14 as the count of junction bases outside the gene matches. Looking up the germline V gene (reference sequence) yields CDR1 LGHDT and CDR2 YNNKEL. From the cysteine through the phenylalanine, the CDR3 covers 16 amino acids. Solely the CDR3 DNA is kept, with 48 bases framed from the first base.